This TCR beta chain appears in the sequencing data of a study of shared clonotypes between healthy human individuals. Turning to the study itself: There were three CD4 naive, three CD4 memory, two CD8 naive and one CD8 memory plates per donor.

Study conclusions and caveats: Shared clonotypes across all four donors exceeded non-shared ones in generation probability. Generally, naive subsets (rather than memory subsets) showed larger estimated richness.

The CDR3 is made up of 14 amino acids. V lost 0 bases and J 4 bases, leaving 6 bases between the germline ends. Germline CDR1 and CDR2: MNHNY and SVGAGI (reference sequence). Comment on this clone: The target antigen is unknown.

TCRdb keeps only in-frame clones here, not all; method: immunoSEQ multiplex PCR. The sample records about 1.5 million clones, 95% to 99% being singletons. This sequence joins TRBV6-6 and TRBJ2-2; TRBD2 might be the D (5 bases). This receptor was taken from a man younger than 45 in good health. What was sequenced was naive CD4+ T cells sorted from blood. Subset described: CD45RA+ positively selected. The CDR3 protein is CASSYSGVTGELFF. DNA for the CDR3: TGTGCCAGCAGTTACTCCGGGGTCACCGGGGAGCTGTTTTTT.